The subject of this entry is one T cell receptor beta chain. The target antigen is unknown. This CDR3 is 17 amino acids long. V lost 0 bases, J lost 2 bases, and 5 bases stayed unmatched. The germline V gene has CDR1 SGDLS and CDR2 YYNGEE. Sequencing was performed with immunoSEQ multiplex PCR; in TCRdb, only in-frame clones are kept and a portion is missing. The sample carries 130,000 or so clones, 89% recorded once. This specimen comes from a study of T cells in localized non-small cell lung cancer. Study outcomes and limitations: Uninvolved neighboring lung showed the greatest T cell clonality, exceeding tumor. Without multi-region sequencing, intratumor heterogeneity could not be excluded. Appearances in adjacent lung were noted for a median approximately 52 of the top 100 tumor clones. Higher adjacent-lung clonality was associated with shorter survival.

The rearrangement links TRBV9 to TRBJ2-7; the match to TRBD2 covers 13 bases. This receptor was taken from a female donor older than 55 with stage I lung adenocarcinoma. The input for sequencing was peripheral blood, taken before any cancer treatment. As DNA, the CDR3 is TGTGCCAGCAGCGTAGGGACTAGCGGGAGTTCCCCCTACGAGCAGTACTTC. Encoded protein: CASSVGTSGSSPYEQYF.